These T cell receptor beta chains were read from a single sample in a study of blood T cell repertoires in COVID-19. Here immunoSEQ multiplex PCR was the method, and the copy in TCRdb shows in-frame clones only, minus some. The sample lists almost 350,000 clones, approximately 89% occurring once. The specimen sequenced was peripheral blood. These TCRs come from a woman aged 60 to 75 with COVID-19, enrolled during active disease. Both conserved end residues are part of each CDR3. D genes are given only for firm matches. Size tells how often a clone was seen (once, few, many) or the class of an expanded clone, and some rows leave it out.

D gene,clone size,V gene,J gene,CDR3 protein,CDR3 DNA
TRBD2,.,TRBV11-2,TRBJ2-3,CASSLRTSGGTDTQYF,TGTGCCAGCAGCCTACGGACCAGCGGGGGCACAGATACGCAGTATTTT
.,once,TRBV18,TRBJ1-1,CASSPQGTEAFF,TGTGCCAGCTCTCCTCAGGGCACTGAAGCTTTCTTT
TRBD1,.,TRBV28,TRBJ2-2,CASSSPGQAPGELFF,TGTGCCAGCAGTTCCCCGGGACAGGCCCCCGGGGAGCTGTTTTTT
TRBD1,once,TRBV2,TRBJ1-5,CASPEGTGEQPQHF,TGTGCCAGCCCCGAGGGGACAGGGGAACAGCCCCAGCATTTT
TRBD2,.,TRBV5-1,TRBJ2-1,CASSLLAGGSHEQFF,TGCGCCAGCAGCCTCCTAGCGGGGGGATCCCATGAGCAGTTCTTC
TRBD1,.,TRBV19,TRBJ1-4,CASRDRGENEKLFF,TGTGCCAGTAGGGACAGGGGTGAAAATGAAAAACTGTTTTTT
.,few,TRBV28,TRBJ1-1,CASTEGVWTEAFF,TGTGCCAGCACCGAGGGGGTTTGGACTGAAGCTTTCTTT
.,.,TRBV5-4,TRBJ1-3,CASSFPQGSGNTIYF,TGTGCCAGCAGCTTCCCGCAGGGGTCTGGAAACACCATATATTTT
TRBD1,.,TRBV7-9,TRBJ2-6,CASSLVDRGIHGANVLTF,TGTGCCAGCAGCTTAGTGGACAGGGGGATACATGGGGCCAACGTCCTGACTTTC
.,.,TRBV18,TRBJ1-6,CASSPKETVHNSPLHF,TGTGCCAGCTCACCGAAAGAGACAGTCCATAATTCACCCCTCCACTTT
TRBD1,.,TRBV3-1/TRBV3-2,TRBJ1-1,CASRNLYRGRTEAFF,TGTGCCAGCAGAAATCTCTACAGGGGGCGGACTGAAGCTTTCTTT
.,once,TRBV4-1,TRBJ2-7,CASSQPLFSYEQYF,TGCGCCAGCAGCCAACCCCTGTTCTCCTACGAGCAGTACTTC
.,few,TRBV24-1,TRBJ1-4,CALQTGDIVVNEKLFF,TGTGCCCTTCAGACAGGAGATATCGTTGTTAATGAAAAACTGTTTTTT
.,.,TRBV2,TRBJ1-4,CASSGQAFYEKLFF,TGTGCCAGCAGTGGACAGGCCTTTTATGAAAAACTGTTTTTT
.,.,TRBV25-1,TRBJ2-5,CASSDVVGGRARDQYF,TGTGCCAGCAGTGACGTGGTAGGGGGAAGGGCCCGAGACCAGTACTTC
.,.,TRBV18,TRBJ1-5,CASSPRDTSNQPQHF,TGTGCCAGCTCACCACGGGACACAAGCAATCAGCCCCAGCATTTT
TRBD1,.,TRBV11-2,TRBJ1-1,CASSFGQGAVEAFF,TGTGCCAGCAGCTTCGGACAGGGGGCTGTTGAAGCTTTCTTT
TRBD1,once,TRBV19,TRBJ1-5,CASSVDRAVNQPQHF,TGTGCCAGTAGTGTCGACAGGGCGGTAAACCAGCCCCAGCATTTT
TRBD1,.,TRBV5-5,TRBJ1-2,CASSDRDRDYGYTF,TGTGCCAGCAGCGACCGGGACAGGGACTATGGCTACACCTTC
.,few,TRBV7-6,TRBJ1-2,CASSPNGRYGYTF,TGTGCCAGCAGCCCGAACGGTCGCTATGGCTACACCTTC
.,.,TRBV6-5,TRBJ1-5,CASSSPVNQPQHF,TGTGCCAGCAGTTCGCCAGTCAATCAGCCCCAGCATTTT
TRBD1,.,TRBV5-1,TRBJ1-6,CASSRTGVSYNSPLHF,TGCGCCAGCAGCAGGACAGGGGTCTCCTATAATTCACCCCTCCACTTT
.,.,TRBV5-1,TRBJ1-1,CASSGEQGLNTEAFF,TGCGCCAGCAGCGGGGAACAGGGTTTAAACACTGAAGCTTTCTTT
.,few,TRBV19,TRBJ1-6,CASSIRDSPLHF,TGTGCCAGTAGTATCCGTGATTCACCCCTCCACTTT
TRBD2,.,TRBV27,TRBJ2-1,CASKNSGGTYNEQFF,TGTGCCAGCAAAAATAGCGGGGGGACCTACAATGAGCAGTTCTTC
TRBD1,.,TRBV23-1,TRBJ1-1,CASSQSKVRGHTEAFF,TGCGCCAGCAGTCAATCTAAGGTCAGGGGGCATACTGAAGCTTTCTTT
TRBD2,.,TRBV6-2/TRBV6-3,TRBJ2-7,CASSWGGLAVAYEQYF,TGTGCCAGCAGTTGGGGTGGACTAGCGGTCGCCTACGAGCAGTACTTC
.,.,TRBV6-5,TRBJ1-4,CASTRTATNEKLFF,TGTGCCAGCACTCGGACTGCAACTAATGAAAAACTGTTTTTT
.,.,TRBV5-5,TRBJ2-1,CASSLARRGSTNEQFF,TGTGCCAGCAGCTTGGCGCGTAGGGGGTCTACCAATGAGCAGTTCTTC
TRBD1,.,TRBV6-6,TRBJ2-7,CASSRGQGNTEQYF,TGTGCCAGCAGCAGAGGACAGGGGAATACCGAGCAGTACTTC
TRBD2,.,TRBV7-2,TRBJ2-3,CASRGGPTEYF,TGTGCCAGCCGGGGGGGCCCAACGGAGTATTTT
.,.,TRBV18,TRBJ1-3,CASSPRQSSGNTIYF,TGTGCCAGCTCACCCAGGCAATCCTCTGGAAACACCATATATTTT
.,.,TRBV7-2,TRBJ1-3,CASSFLTPGLGGNTIYF,TGTGCCAGCAGCTTTCTCACTCCGGGACTAGGTGGAAACACCATATATTTT
TRBD2,.,TRBV4-1,TRBJ2-7,CASSQPGTRGSYEQYF,TGCGCCAGCAGCCAACCAGGGACTAGGGGGTCCTACGAGCAGTACTTC
.,.,TRBV28,TRBJ1-1,CASSSPRGAGNTEAFF,TGTGCCAGCAGTTCCCCGCGGGGGGCCGGGAACACTGAAGCTTTCTTT
TRBD2,.,TRBV6-5,TRBJ2-1,CASSRLAGFNEQFF,TGTGCCAGCAGTCGACTAGCGGGGTTCAATGAGCAGTTCTTC
.,.,TRBV5-1,TRBJ1-1,CASSRPTDKAFF,TGCGCCAGCAGCCGACCGACAGATAAAGCTTTCTTT
.,few,TRBV5-1,TRBJ1-2,CASTKATPNYGYTF,TGCGCCAGCACCAAAGCGACTCCTAACTATGGCTACACCTTC